This T cell receptor beta chain was found in a study of blood T cell repertoires in COVID-19. Methods used by the authors: Amplifying reference gene primers gave estimates of nucleated cell counts. Repertoires were generated with immunoSEQ multiplex PCR, while TCRdb's copy carries only in-frame clones and drops some. The V and J calls and clone size are taken from that table; D and trimming were inferred from the DNA. This repertoire shows tens of thousands of clones, more than 80% found once; its top ten account for 4% to 5.5%. The germline V gene encodes CDR1 SNHLY and CDR2 FYNNEI. V shed 7 bases and J shed 1 base, with 13 bases lying between them. The CDR3 loop spans 14 amino acids.

This chain joins TRBV2 and TRBJ1-2; D is unresolved. Sequenced: peripheral blood. The TCR was taken from a man older than 75 with acute or convalescent COVID-19. CDR3: CASNWAGSNYGYTF. The CDR3 nucleotides are TGTGCCAGCAATTGGGCCGGCAGTAACTATGGCTACACCTTC.